The 29 T cell receptor beta chains presented below share a single source sample, sequenced in a study of cytomegalovirus exposure and HLA in healthy donors. PCR primers comprised 60 Vbeta and 13 Jbeta primers. Clones were sequenced by immunoSEQ multiplex PCR, and TCRdb holds only the in-frame ones, with some missing. The data show about 130,000 clones, about 80% seen once. Sequenced material: PBMCs. Receptor source: a man in his forties or fifties in good health and CMV-seronegative.

This sequence joins TRBV4-1 and TRBJ2-4; possibly TRBD2 for D (6 bases). Germline values: CDR1 MGHRA, CDR2 YSYEKL. The CDR3 covers 16 residues. V lost 5 bases, J lost 0 bases, and 14 bases lay in between. In nucleotides, the CDR3 is TGCGCCAGCAGCTACCCAGAGGGACTAGCCAAAAACATTCAGTACTTC. This encodes CASSYPEGLAKNIQYF.

The chain combines TRBV19 with TRBJ2-2; no firm D call. The V end lost 6 bases, the J end lost 0 bases, and 11 bases lay between the germline ends. Germline lookup yields CDR1 LNHDA and CDR2 SQIVND (reference sequence). The CDR3 is made up of 15 amino acids. CDR3 coding DNA: TGTGCCAGTAGACCAGGATTCGCGAACACCGGGGAGCTGTTTTTT. This translates into CASRPGFANTGELFF.

The V and J genes are TRBV7-9 and TRBJ1-1, with D possibly TRBD1 on 5 matching bases. Germline loops: CDR1 SEHNR, CDR2 FQNEAQ (reference sequence). CDR3 length: 14 residues. V was shortened by 6 bases and J by 5 bases, with 16 bases between the two germline ends. The CDR3 DNA follows: TGTGCCAGCAGTGACGACATGGGGCTTACTGAAGCTTTCTTT. Encoded protein: CASSDDMGLTEAFF.

The chain recombines TRBV4-2 with TRBJ1-5; 8 nucleotides line up with TRBD1. The V segment lost 0 bases and the J segment 1 base; nucleotides outside the gene matches: 11. The length of the CDR3 is 19 residues. CDR1 and CDR2 (germline): LGHNA, YNFKEQ. The DNA of the CDR3 is TGTGCCAGCAGCCAAGATAAGTCAGGGGGCTCTTTAAGCAATCAGCCCCAGCATTTT. This translates into CASSQDKSGGSLSNQPQHF.

This chain uses TRBV5-6 with TRBJ1-2; D is ambiguous. V lost 0 bases and J lost 4, with 10 bases in between. Germline lookup yields CDR1 SGHDT and CDR2 YYEEEE. The CDR3 has 14 amino acids. The CDR3 sequence is CASSLVASGYGYTF. The CDR3, as DNA: TGTGCCAGCAGCTTGGTTGCGTCTGGCTATGGCTACACCTTC. Complete variable domain (other parts from reference TRBV5-6 and TRBJ1-2): DAGVTQSPTHLIKTRGQQVTLRCSPKSGHDTVSWYQQALGQGPQFIFQYYEEEERQRGNFPDRFSGHQFPNYSSELNVNALLLGDSALYLCASSLVASGYGYTFGSGTRLTVV.

The J gene is TRBJ1-2, the V gene TRBV5-1, with a weak D call TRBD1 (6 bases). The germline CDR1 and CDR2 sequences are SGHRS and YFSETQ. CDR3 length equals 17 residues. The V gene lost 6 bases and the J gene lost 4 bases, with 25 bases spanning the gap. CDR3 sequence reads: CASILLQGQQNLYGYTF. In DNA form, the CDR3 reads TGCGCCAGCATCCTCCTGCAAGGACAGCAAAACCTCTATGGCTACACCTTC.

Points on this clone: One end of the junction does not line up with germline, which may come from a read error. This chain joins TRBV5-6 and TRBJ2-4; 7 positions agree with TRBD2. Germline V lookup: CDR1 SGHDT, CDR2 YYEEEE. The CDR3 is 14 amino acids. CDR3: CASSRSGLENSQYF. CDR3 DNA sequence: TGTGCCAGCAGCCGTAGCGGGCTCGAAAACAGTCAGTACTTC.

The chain couples TRBV19 to TRBJ2-5; 7 bases line up with TRBD1. Unmatched junction bases numbered 11, after V lost 6 bases and J lost 4 bases. The CDR3 totals 15 residues. Germline V gene lookup returns CDR1 LNHDA and CDR2 SQIVND (reference sequence). CDR3 bases: TGTGCCAGTAGCCCCCCTCGACAGGGAGCAGAGACCCAGTACTTC. It translates to CASSPPRQGAETQYF.

The rearrangement joins TRBV7-2 to TRBJ1-2; TRBD1 aligns across 8 bases. V shed 3 bases and J 4 bases; nucleotides not matched to a gene: 10. There are 16 residues in the CDR3. Germline V gives CDR1 SGHTA, CDR2 FQGNSA. Here the CDR3 reads CASSFPGQGRIYGYTF. The CDR3 DNA follows: TGTGCCAGCAGCTTTCCCGGACAGGGCCGGATCTATGGCTACACCTTC.

This clone was detected only once. V and J are TRBV9 and TRBJ2-1; 13 nucleotides match TRBD2. CDR1 and CDR2 from the germline V gene are SGDLS and YYNGEE. This CDR3 has 16 amino acids. After removal of 3 bases from V and 9 bases from J, the junction contained 9 bases not matched to a gene. The chain's CDR3 is CASSARLAGGRGEQFF. In DNA, the CDR3 is TGTGCCAGCAGCGCCAGACTAGCGGGGGGACGGGGTGAGCAGTTCTTC.

On this clone itself: The missing conserved phenylalanine or tryptophan at the end of this CDR3 makes a read error likely. The DNA is left out, because the CDR3 cannot be placed on it with certainty; the CDR3 is given as TCRdb lists it. This chain links TRBV6-5 with TRBJ1-2; the DNA was not compared with TRBD1, the D call given in the table. Per the germline V gene, CDR1 is MNHEY and CDR2 is SVGAGI. The CDR3 is 9 amino acids in total, end residues counted. CDR3 residues: CASSYPTGD.

The CDR3 reads CASSQDWPSGTDTQYF. CDR3 coding DNA: TGCGCCAGCAGCCAAGATTGGCCTAGCGGGACAGATACGCAGTATTTT. This rearrangement joins TRBV4-1 to TRBJ2-3; the match to TRBD2 covers 8 bases. CDR3 length: 16 amino acids. V lost 0 bases to trimming and J lost 3 bases; unmatched junction nucleotides: 5. Germline assignment: CDR1 MGHRA and CDR2 YSYEKL.

V is TRBV28 and J is TRBJ2-7; D perhaps matches TRBD1 (5 bases). Trimming pared 6 bases from V and 3 bases from J, leaving 18 bases between. The CDR3 has 15 amino acids. Germline V lookup: CDR1 MDHEN, CDR2 SYDVKM. The CDR3 DNA reads TGTGCCAGCAGGGAGCAGGGTGGATGGGGCTACGAGCAGTACTTC. This sequence encodes CASREQGGWGYEQYF.

The rearrangement links TRBV7-2 to TRBJ1-1; 8 nucleotides line up with TRBD1. J gave up 4 bases and V 5 bases, and 3 bases lay outside the gene matches. The CDR3 has 13 residues. The germline gives CDR1 SGHTA, CDR2 FQGNSA. The DNA of the CDR3 is TGTGCCAGCAGCGCCGGACAGGGCACTGAAGCTTTCTTT. Its protein product is CASSAGQGTEAFF.

This clone was found a few times. The chain is built from TRBV6-5 and TRBJ2-1, with 8 bases matching TRBD2. CDR3 length equals 15 residues. V lost 5 bases, J lost 3 bases, and 6 bases stayed unmatched. Germline V gives CDR1 MNHEY, CDR2 SVGAGI. CDR3 sequence (DNA): TGTGCCAGCAGTCAGGGACTAGGGGGCTACAATGAGCAGTTCTTC. As protein: CASSQGLGGYNEQFF.

Written as DNA, the CDR3 is TGTGCCCTCGATAGAGGGGGAGGGGTCAACGGCTACACCTTC. Translating gives CALDRGGGVNGYTF. The chain recombines TRBV6-1 with TRBJ1-2, with a possible D match to TRBD1 (6 bases). Trimming took 11 bases from V and 8 from J, leaving 24 bases between them. The germline CDR1 and CDR2 sequences are MNHNS and SASEGT. The CDR3 is 14 amino acids.

This clone came up a few times. The chain is built from TRBV6-6 and TRBJ1-5, with TRBD1 matching over 9 bases. V lost 6 bases and J lost 4; bases outside the gene matches: 7. CDR3 length: 15 residues. Germline loops: CDR1 MNHNY, CDR2 SVGAGI (reference sequence). The CDR3: CASRQGQGRNQPQHF. The CDR3 coding sequence is TGTGCCAGCAGACAGGGACAGGGCAGGAATCAGCCCCAGCATTTT.

Concerning this clone: Other DNA variants within this sample encode the same CDR3. V gene TRBV27 combines with J gene TRBJ1-4; 11 nucleotides line up with TRBD1. Looked up from germline, CDR1 is MNHEY and CDR2 is SMNVEV (reference sequence). V dropped 0 bases and J dropped 7; count of bases not matched to a gene: 1. The CDR3 totals 15 residues. As DNA, the CDR3 is TGTGCCAGCAGTTTATCAGGGACAGGGGGTGAAAAACTGTTTTTT. Its protein is CASSLSGTGGEKLFF.

The V call is TRBV28, the J call TRBJ2-5; no definite D call. The CDR3 contains 12 residues. Germline V gene data show CDR1 as MDHEN and CDR2 as SYDVKM. V lost 9 bases, J lost 0 bases, and 8 bases lay in between. The CDR3 bases are TGTGCCAGTTCGGAGTACCAAGAGACCCAGTACTTC. Protein product: CASSEYQETQYF.

This clone was detected only a few times. This sequence joins TRBV5-6 and TRBJ1-2, with 10 bases aligning to TRBD1. Germline loops: CDR1 SGHDT, CDR2 YYEEEE. The CDR3 is 16 amino acids. Unmatched junction bases numbered 9, after V lost 3 bases and J lost 4 bases. The CDR3 DNA follows: TGTGCCAGCAGCTCGACCGGGGACAGGGGACTCTATGGCTACACCTTC. It encodes CASSSTGDRGLYGYTF.

This chain connects TRBV18 to TRBJ2-6; no reliable D call. CDR1 is KGHSH and CDR2 is LQKENI in the germline V gene. This CDR3 has 16 residues. The V end lost 2 bases, the J end lost 0 bases, and 8 bases lay between the germline ends. The CDR3 is CASSPVVLSGANVLTF. The DNA for the CDR3 is TGTGCCAGCTCACCAGTAGTCCTCTCTGGGGCCAACGTCCTGACTTTC.

The rearrangement uses TRBV20-1 and TRBJ2-3, with D uncertain. CDR1 and CDR2 from the germline V gene are DFQATT and SNEGSKA (reference sequence). CDR3 length: 11 amino acids. This CDR3 reads CSPHRTDTQYF. The CDR3 coding sequence is TGCAGCCCTCACAGAACAGATACGCAGTATTTT.

This chain links TRBV9 with TRBJ1-5; the match to TRBD1 covers 7 bases. V was clipped by 4 bases and J by 3 bases; unmatched bases: 4. This CDR3 is built from 14 residues. Germline V gene sequence: CDR1 SGDLS, CDR2 YYNGEE. As DNA, the CDR3 is TGTGCCAGCAGCCCGGGACAGCTCAATCAGCCCCAGCATTTT. Protein sequence: CASSPGQLNQPQHF.

The genes are TRBV28 and TRBJ2-7; D possibly corresponds to TRBD1 (5 bases). This CDR3 is 15 amino acids long. Trimming left V 3 bases short and J 1 base short, with 13 bases between. Germline V CDR1 and CDR2: MDHEN, SYDVKM. CDR3 in amino acids: CASSFVLGASYEQYF. For the CDR3, the DNA is TGTGCCAGCAGTTTTGTGCTTGGGGCTTCCTACGAGCAGTACTTC. The entire variable domain, with the rest obtained from reference TRBV28 and TRBJ2-7, is as follows: DVKVTQSSRYLVKRTGEKVFLECVQDMDHENMFWYRQDPGLGLRLIYFSYDVKMKEKGDIPEGYSVSREKKERFSLILESASTNQTSMYLCASSFVLGASYEQYFGPGTRLTVT.

V gene TRBV27 combines with J gene TRBJ2-3; TRBD1 matches at 8 bases. CDR3 length: 16 residues. V lost 3 bases and J lost 2; bases outside the gene matches: 7. Germline CDR1 and CDR2: MNHEY and SMNVEV (reference sequence). The CDR3 protein is CASSFLTTGVTDTQYF. CDR3 in DNA: TGTGCCAGCAGTTTTCTCACGACAGGGGTCACAGATACGCAGTATTTT.

V gene TRBV9 combines with J gene TRBJ2-5, with 7 bases identical to TRBD2. The junction had 15 bases not matched to a gene; V was cut back by 3 bases and J by 1 base. This CDR3 is 18 amino acids long. Per germline, CDR1 SGDLS and CDR2 YYNGEE. CDR3 nucleotide sequence: TGTGCCAGCAGCGAACCCCAGGATGGCGGGGGTACCCAAGAGACCCAGTACTTC. It encodes CASSEPQDGGGTQETQYF.

This chain uses TRBV9 with TRBJ2-2; tentative D call: TRBD2 (6 bases). V lost 2 bases and J lost 5, with 7 bases in between. Germline CDR1 SGDLS, CDR2 YYNGEE. The CDR3 spans 13 residues. The CDR3 reads CASSVGGTGELFF. The DNA for the CDR3 is TGTGCCAGCAGCGTTGGGGGGACCGGGGAGCTGTTTTTT.

V and J are TRBV2 and TRBJ2-7, with a tentative D call TRBD1 (6 bases). This CDR3 spans 15 amino acids. CDR1 is SNHLY, CDR2 FYNNEI, per germline. V was trimmed by 6 bases and J by 3 bases, leaving 18 bases between them. This chain's CDR3 is CASRPQGLDYYEQYF. CDR3 coding DNA: TGTGCCAGCAGACCTCAGGGGTTAGACTACTACGAGCAGTACTTC.

A few counts support this clone. The V call is TRBV6-5, the J call TRBJ2-7; D not resolved. Germline V lookup: CDR1 MNHEY, CDR2 SVGAGI. CDR3 length: 14 residues. With 0 bases removed from V and 3 bases from J, the gap between germline ends came to 9 bases. The CDR3 nucleotides are TGTGCCAGCAGTTACTCGAGAACGGGCTACGAGCAGTACTTC. Translated: CASSYSRTGYEQYF.